A single sample gave rise to the 20 T cell receptor beta chains below, sequenced in a study of tumor-infiltrating lymphocytes in glioblastoma multiforme. TCR beta libraries were built from RNA through three nested multiplex PCR rounds using modified ARM-PCR. TCRdb analysed the multiplex PCR reads with MiXCR anew, one entry per CDR3 protein. In the table there are approximately 16,000 distinct CDR3 sequences, approximately 71% of which are singletons. What was sequenced was brain tumor tissue. These receptors were taken from a male donor with glioblastoma.

The rearrangement joins TRBV20-1 to TRBJ1-5; D might be TRBD1 (5 bases). The CDR3 runs 15 residues. Trimming shortened V by 5 bases and J by 3 bases, and 17 bases separated the two germline ends. Per germline, CDR1 DFQATT and CDR2 SNEGSKA (reference sequence). The DNA of the CDR3 is TGCAGTGCTCGGGAGGAGTTGGGGGTCAATCAGCCCCAGCATTTT. Its protein product is CSAREELGVNQPQHF.

This clonotype was found a few times. The CDR3 does not close with the conserved phenylalanine or tryptophan, likely indicating a read error. The chain couples TRBV11-2 to TRBJ2-1; the D is unclear. This CDR3 has 15 amino acids. CDR1 is SGHAT, CDR2 FQNNGV, per germline. CDR3 in DNA: TGTGTCAGCAGCTTAGAGGTTAGCTCCTACAATGAGCAGTTCCCC. Translated: CVSSLEVSSYNEQFP.

The chain is built from TRBV29-1 and TRBJ1-6; TRBD1 agrees at 7 bases. This CDR3 region has 13 residues. Looked up from germline, CDR1 is SQVTM and CDR2 is ANQGSEA. V lost 5 bases, J lost 14 bases, and 12 bases stayed unmatched. CDR3 in amino acids: CSVSRDRESSLHF. In DNA, the CDR3 is TGCAGCGTTTCGAGGGACAGAGAATCATCCCTCCACTTT.

In this sample, this clonotype turned up a few times. As the CDR3 is not closed by the conserved phenylalanine or tryptophan, this likely results from a read error. The CDR3 DNA follows: TGTGCCAGCAGCCAAGATGTGCGTTTCAATGAGCAGTTCCTC. This gives the protein CASSQDVRFNEQFL. The chain is built from TRBV14 and TRBJ2-1; D is uncertain. Trimming removed 0 bases from V and 6 bases from J, with 9 bases in between. The CDR3 contains 14 residues. Germline V gene sequence: CDR1 SGHDN, CDR2 FVKESK.

To note about this clonotype: This sequence may be a read error, since a much larger clone differs from it by one base. Because the CDR3 is missing its conserved closing phenylalanine or tryptophan, this is likely a read error. V usage is TRBV29-1 and J usage is TRBJ2-2; 8 bases match TRBD1. Trimming at V came to 5 bases and at J to 5 bases, leaving 1 base not matched to a gene. CDR3 length: 12 amino acids. Germline V gene data show CDR1 as SQVTM and CDR2 as ANQGSEA. Here the CDR3 reads CSVTGGTGELFY. The CDR3 nucleotides read TGCAGCGTTACAGGGGGTACCGGGGAGCTGTTTTAT.

The chain recombines TRBV11-3 with TRBJ2-7, with D perhaps matching TRBD1 or TRBD2 (5 bases each). V was pared by 3 bases and J by 0 bases, with 6 bases between. This CDR3 is built from 13 residues. Germline V CDR1 and CDR2: SGHNT, YENEEA. Here the CDR3 reads CASSFGTSYEQYF. The DNA for the CDR3 is TGTGCCAGCAGCTTTGGGACCTCCTACGAGCAGTACTTC.

Worth noting for this clonotype: Because the CDR3 is missing its conserved closing phenylalanine or tryptophan, this is likely a read error. The V and J genes are TRBV7-9 and TRBJ2-1; D unclear. Trimming shortened V by 3 bases and J by 0 bases, and 9 bases separated the two germline ends. Germline V gene data show CDR1 as SEHNR and CDR2 as FQNEAQ (reference sequence). The CDR3 spans 15 residues. The chain's CDR3 is CASSFGDYSYNEQFL. As DNA, the CDR3 is TGTGCCAGCAGCTTTGGGGATTACTCCTACAATGAGCAGTTCCTC.

Concerning this clonotype: A read error is possible here, since a much larger clone lies one base away. The CDR3 end shows no conserved phenylalanine or tryptophan, and so a read error is likely. The chain carries TRBV5-1 and TRBJ2-4; D gene ambiguous. This CDR3 contains 14 residues. Per the germline V gene, CDR1 is SGHRS and CDR2 is YFSETQ. In nucleotides, the CDR3 is TGCGCCAGCGGCTTGGGTAGCAGAGAAAACATTCAGTACCTC. Its translation: CASGLGSRENIQYL.

Details on this clonotype: An end of the junction does not agree with germline; a read error may underlie this. The V and J genes are TRBV20-1 and TRBJ2-5; tentatively, D is TRBD2 (6 bases). There are 13 residues in the CDR3. Germline CDR1 and CDR2: DFQATT and SNEGSKA (reference sequence). CDR3 loop: CSATGLSGETQYF. The CDR3, as DNA: TGCAGTGCTACGGGCCTGTCGGGAGAGACCCAGTACTTT.

As for this clonotype: Given a much more abundant clone one base away, this may be a read error. This chain uses TRBV11-1 with TRBJ1-1, with 7 bases aligning to TRBD1. In germline, CDR1 is SGHAT, CDR2 FQDESV (reference sequence). CDR3 length equals 17 residues. CDR3 region: CASSLRDRGYMNTEDFF. The CDR3 DNA is TGTGCCAGCAGCTTACGGGACAGAGGGTACATGAACACTGAAGATTTCTTT.

As for this clonotype: Here the CDR3 omits its conserved ending phenylalanine or tryptophan, so a read error is the likely source. This chain joins TRBV11-2 and TRBJ2-2; 7 bases fit TRBD1. The CDR3 runs to 15 residues. The germline CDR1 and CDR2 sequences are SGHAT and FQNNGV. The CDR3 sequence is CASSFVQGHTGELFL. The CDR3 coding sequence is TGTGCTAGCAGCTTCGTACAGGGGCACACCGGGGAGCTGTTTTTA.

As to this clonotype: Germline is not matched at one junction end, which may reflect a read error. The chain joins TRBV7-9 to TRBJ2-5; TRBD1 might be the D (5 bases). Germline values: CDR1 SEHNR, CDR2 FQNEAQ (reference sequence). The CDR3 contains 13 residues. CDR3 sequence (DNA): TGTGCCAGCATCCGTGGGGCTCAAGAGCCCCAGTACTTC. Amino acids: CASIRGAQEPQYF.

With respect to this clonotype: An end of the junction does not agree with germline; a read error may underlie this. The V gene is TRBV11-2, the J gene TRBJ2-3; no reliable D call. From germline, CDR1 is SGHAT and CDR2 FQNNGV. This CDR3 region has 14 residues. CDR3 protein: CTSSLGRYTDTQYF. Here the CDR3 DNA reads TGTACCAGCAGCTTAGGGCGGTACACAGATACGCAGTATTTT.

The J gene is TRBJ2-7, the V gene TRBV6-5; TRBD1 aligns across 9 bases. Trimming at V came to 7 bases and at J to 1 base, leaving 11 bases not matched to a gene. The germline CDR1 and CDR2 sequences are MNHEY and SVGAGI. There are 16 residues in the CDR3. CDR3 region: CASKRTGTGSSYEQYF. The CDR3 DNA follows: TGTGCCAGCAAGCGAACCGGGACAGGGTCTTCCTACGAGCAGTACTTC.

With respect to this clonotype: Without the conserved terminal phenylalanine or tryptophan, this CDR3 likely stems from a read error. The chain is built from TRBV12-3 or TRBV12-4 and TRBJ2-7, with 9 bases lining up with TRBD1. The CDR3 has 14 residues. The V gene end was trimmed by 6 bases and the J gene end by 2 bases; junction bases not matched to a gene: 5. CDR3: CASSGTGRTYEQYS. For the CDR3, the DNA is TGTGCCAGCAGCGGGACAGGGAGAACCTACGAGCAGTACTCC.

Of note for this clonotype: In this CDR3 the conserved last residue, phenylalanine or tryptophan, is missing, so a read error is likely. The chain has TRBV29-1 and TRBJ2-7; D ambiguous. The V and J ends lost 7 bases and 0 bases respectively, with 7 bases between them. CDR1 is SQVTM and CDR2 is ANQGSEA in the germline V gene. The CDR3 consists of 11 residues. This CDR3 is CSALSSYEQYL. DNA of the CDR3: TGCAGCGCCCTCTCCTCCTACGAGCAGTACCTC.

Within the sample, this clonotype is medium-sized. The CDR3 sequence: CASSESGGEDIQYF. CDR3 DNA: TGCGCCAGCAGTGAGTCGGGAGGAGAGGACATTCAGTACTTC. The V gene is TRBV10-2, the J gene TRBJ2-4; D possibly corresponds to TRBD2 (6 bases). Germline V gives CDR1 WSHSY, CDR2 SAAADI. With 0 bases removed from V and 8 bases from J, the gap between germline ends came to 11 bases. CDR3 length: 14 residues.

A few counts support this clonotype. The CDR3 does not end in the conserved phenylalanine or tryptophan, so this is likely a read error. The chain recombines TRBV2 with TRBJ2-3; D is tentatively TRBD1 or TRBD2 (7 bases each). This CDR3 is built from 15 residues. From germline, CDR1 is SNHLY and CDR2 FYNNEI. Here the CDR3 DNA reads TGTGCCAGCAGTGAAGGCGGGAGTGGGACAGATACTCAGTATTCT. Its translation: CASSEGGSGTDTQYS.

In the case of this clonotype: Likely a read error: the CDR3 ends without its conserved phenylalanine or tryptophan. The chain employs TRBV7-9 and TRBJ1-6; TRBD1 aligns across 10 bases. There are 16 residues in the CDR3. The V gene's germline CDR1 is SEHNR and CDR2 FQNEAQ (reference sequence). The J segment lost 8 bases and the V segment lost 6 bases, leaving 10 bases of the junction unmatched. The DNA for the CDR3 is TGTGCCAGCAGTCCCGAGACAGGGGGCATGGATTCACCCCTCCACTAT. It codes for CASSPETGGMDSPLHY.

This clonotype was observed a handful of times. This chain uses TRBV29-1 with TRBJ2-1; no firm D call. CDR3 length: 12 residues. Trimming left V 5 bases short and J 0 bases short, with 5 bases between. The germline gives CDR1 SQVTM, CDR2 ANQGSEA. The DNA of the CDR3 is TGCAGCGTTTCAGGCTCCTACAATGAGCAGTTCTTC. Its protein product is CSVSGSYNEQFF.